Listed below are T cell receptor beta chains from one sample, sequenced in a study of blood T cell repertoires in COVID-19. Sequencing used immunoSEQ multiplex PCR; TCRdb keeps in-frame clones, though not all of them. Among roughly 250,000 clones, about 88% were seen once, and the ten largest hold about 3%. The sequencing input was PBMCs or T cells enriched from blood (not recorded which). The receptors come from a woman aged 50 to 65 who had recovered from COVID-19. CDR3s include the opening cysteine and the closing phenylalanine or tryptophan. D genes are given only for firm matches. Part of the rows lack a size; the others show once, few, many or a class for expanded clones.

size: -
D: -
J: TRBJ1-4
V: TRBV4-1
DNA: TGCGCCAGCAGCCAAGGGCCCGGGGGGTCAACTAATGAAAAACTGTTTTTT
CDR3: CASSQGPGGSTNEKLFF

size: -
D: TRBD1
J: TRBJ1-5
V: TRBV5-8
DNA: TGTGCCAGCAGCCCCGACAGGGTGGGAAGCAATCAGCCCCAGCATTTT
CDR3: CASSPDRVGSNQPQHF

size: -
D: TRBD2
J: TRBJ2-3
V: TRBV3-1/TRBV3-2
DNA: TGTGCCAGCAGCCTTTTAGGTAGCGGGAGCACAGATACGCAGTATTTT
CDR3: CASSLLGSGSTDTQYF

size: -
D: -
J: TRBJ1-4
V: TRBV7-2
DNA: TGTGCCAGCAGCTTAGGGGATGGACAGCCCGAAAAACTGTTTTTT
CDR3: CASSLGDGQPEKLFF

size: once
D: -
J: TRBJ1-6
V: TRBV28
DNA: TGTGCCAGCAGTAACCCAGGGGCGTTTGTGGGTCGAAAGAATTCACCCCTCCACTTT
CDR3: CASSNPGAFVGRKNSPLHF

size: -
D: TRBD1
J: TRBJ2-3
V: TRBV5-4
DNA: TGTGCCAGCAGCCGCGGACAGGGAACTAGCACAGATACGCAGTATTTT
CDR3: CASSRGQGTSTDTQYF

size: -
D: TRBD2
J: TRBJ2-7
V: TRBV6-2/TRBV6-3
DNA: TGTGCCAGCAGTTTAGCGGGAGGGCCCCACGAGCAGTACTTC
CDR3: CASSLAGGPHEQYF

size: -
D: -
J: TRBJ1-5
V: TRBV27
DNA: TGTGCCGTCCGGGACTGGTCATTTTATAGCAATCAGCCCCAGCATTTT
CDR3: CAVRDWSFYSNQPQHF

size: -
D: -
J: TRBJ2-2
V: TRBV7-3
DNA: TGTGCCAGCAGCTACCAAGGGGGGGCGAACACCGGGGAGCTGTTTTTT
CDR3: CASSYQGGANTGELFF

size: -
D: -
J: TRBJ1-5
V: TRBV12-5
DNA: TGTGCTAGTGGTTCCGGGGTTCAGCCCCAGCATTTT
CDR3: CASGSGVQPQHF

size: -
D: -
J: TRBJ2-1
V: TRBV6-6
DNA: TGTGCCAGCAGTCCCGACTTTCGCCAACAGGTCGATGAGCAGTTCTTC
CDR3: CASSPDFRQQVDEQFF

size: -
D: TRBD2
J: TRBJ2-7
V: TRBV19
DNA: TGTGCCAGTAGTAACCGAAGGACTAGCGGGAGAACTAAGTCCTACGAGCAGTACTTC
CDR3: CASSNRRTSGRTKSYEQYF

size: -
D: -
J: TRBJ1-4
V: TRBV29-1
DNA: TGCAGCGTTGTTCGGGACAACTCCCCCAATGAAAAACTGTTTTTT
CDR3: CSVVRDNSPNEKLFF

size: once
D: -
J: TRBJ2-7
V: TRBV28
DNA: TGTGCCAGCAGAAAGCTGGGGCCTGATTACGAGCAGTACTTC
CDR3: CASRKLGPDYEQYF

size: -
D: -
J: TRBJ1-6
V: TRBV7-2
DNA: TGTGCCAGCAGCTTTTGGACCAGGGGAAATTCACCCCTCCACTTT
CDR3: CASSFWTRGNSPLHF

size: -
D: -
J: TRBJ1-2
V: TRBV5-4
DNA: TGTGCCAGCAGCAAGACAGGAACAAACTATGGCTACACCTTC
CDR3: CASSKTGTNYGYTF

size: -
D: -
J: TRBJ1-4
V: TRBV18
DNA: TGTGCCAGCTCACCACGGTCGGGGGACGAAAAACTGTTTTTT
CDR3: CASSPRSGDEKLFF

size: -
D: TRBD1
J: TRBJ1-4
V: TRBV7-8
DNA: TGTGCCAGCAGCAAGGAGACAGGGGGTGGTGAAAAACTGTTTTTT
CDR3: CASSKETGGGEKLFF

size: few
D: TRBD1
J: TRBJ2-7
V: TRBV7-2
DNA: TGTGCCAGCAGCCGTAGACAGGGGGCGAGCGAGCAGTACTTC
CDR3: CASSRRQGASEQYF

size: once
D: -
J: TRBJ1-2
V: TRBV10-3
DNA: TGTGCCATCAGTGAGTCTAGGGGGAATAACTATGGCTACACCTTC
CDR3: CAISESRGNNYGYTF

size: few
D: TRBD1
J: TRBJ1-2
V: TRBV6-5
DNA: TGTGCCAGCAGTCCTAGGGGGCTCGGCTACACCTTC
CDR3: CASSPRGLGYTF

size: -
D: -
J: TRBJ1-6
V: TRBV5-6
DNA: TGTGCCAGCAGCTCCGCGACGGGAAAAGTCTCCTATAATTCACCCCTCCACTTT
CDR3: CASSSATGKVSYNSPLHF

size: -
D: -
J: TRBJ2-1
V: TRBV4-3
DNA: TGCGCCAGCAGCGACTTCGGAGATAGAGGCTACAATGAGCAGTTCTTC
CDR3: CASSDFGDRGYNEQFF

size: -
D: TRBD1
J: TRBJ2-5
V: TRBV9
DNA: TGTGCCAGCAGCTCCCGGGACAGTCAAGAGACCCAGTACTTC
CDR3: CASSSRDSQETQYF

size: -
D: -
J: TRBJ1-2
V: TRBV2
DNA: TGTGCCAGCGGTCAGGGCGTCCAGAGCTATGGCTACACCTTC
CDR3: CASGQGVQSYGYTF

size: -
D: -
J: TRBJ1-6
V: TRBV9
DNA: TGTGCCAGCAGCGTATCGGGGGGGACCCTCCACTTT
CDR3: CASSVSGGTLHF

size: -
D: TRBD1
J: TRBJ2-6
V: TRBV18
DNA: TGTGCCAGCTCACCTAGAGACAGGGCTGGGGCCAACGTCCTGACTTTC
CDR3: CASSPRDRAGANVLTF

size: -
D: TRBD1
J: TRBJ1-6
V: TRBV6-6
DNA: TGTGCCAGCAGTCCCTTCGGACAGGGAAAAAGCTCCTATAATTCACCCCTCCACTTT
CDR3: CASSPFGQGKSSYNSPLHF

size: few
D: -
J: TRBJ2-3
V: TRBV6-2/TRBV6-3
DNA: TGTGCCAGCAGTTTGCGACAGAGCACAGATACGCAGTATTTT
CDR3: CASSLRQSTDTQYF

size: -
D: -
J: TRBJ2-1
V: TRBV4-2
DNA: TGTGCCAGCAGCTCCATCCTATCCGTTGAGCAGTTCTTC
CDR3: CASSSILSVEQFF

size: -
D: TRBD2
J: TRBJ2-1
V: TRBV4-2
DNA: TGTGCCAGCAGCCAATCGACGACTAGCGGTTCCTACAATGAGCAGTTCTTC
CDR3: CASSQSTTSGSYNEQFF

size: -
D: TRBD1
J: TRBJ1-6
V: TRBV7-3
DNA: TGTGCCAGCAGCTTGCAGGGGGCCCCTAATTCACCCCTCCACTTT
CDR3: CASSLQGAPNSPLHF

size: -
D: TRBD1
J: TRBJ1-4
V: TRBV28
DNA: TGTGCCAGCAGCCAATCCGCGGACAGGGTGAGGGAAAAACTGTTTTTT
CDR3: CASSQSADRVREKLFF

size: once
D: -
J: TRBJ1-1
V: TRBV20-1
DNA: TGCAGTGCTAGTGTCCAGTCGAACACTGAAGCTTTCTTT
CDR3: CSASVQSNTEAFF

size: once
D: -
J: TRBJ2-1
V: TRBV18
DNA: TGTGCCAGCTCACCAGGCGCGGGAACCTACAATGAGCAGTTCTTC
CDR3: CASSPGAGTYNEQFF